The 27 T cell receptor beta chains presented below share a single source sample, sequenced in a study of T cell responses to AZD1222 COVID-19 vaccine. Assay used: immunoSEQ multiplex PCR; TCRdb lists only in-frame clones, some missing. This sample has fewer than 150,000 clones, with roughly 91% found just once. The sequencing used peripheral blood, collected 28 days after the second AZD1222 dose. The receptors were gathered from an adult who received the AZD1222 COVID-19 vaccine.

V is TRBV7-2 and J is TRBJ2-5; D is possibly TRBD2 (5 bases). Trimming stripped 3 bases from V and 2 bases from J, with 13 bases between. From germline, CDR1 is SGHTA and CDR2 FQGNSA. This CDR3 has 15 residues. For the CDR3, the DNA is TGTGCCAGCAGCTTTAATCTAGCAGCACAAGAGACCCAGTACTTC. The encoded protein is CASSFNLAAQETQYF.

The gene calls are TRBV2 and TRBJ1-5; D is possibly TRBD1 (6 bases). V was cut by 4 bases and J by 4 bases, with 14 bases left in between. In germline, CDR1 is SNHLY, CDR2 FYNNEI. The CDR3 is made up of 15 amino acids. CDR3 loop: CASSADSIVNQPQHF. DNA of the CDR3: TGTGCCAGCAGTGCGGACAGCATAGTTAATCAGCCCCAGCATTTT.

The rearrangement uses TRBV5-1 and TRBJ1-2; possible D gene TRBD1, 5 bases. The germline CDR1 and CDR2 sequences are SGHRS and YFSETQ. The CDR3 extends over 17 amino acids. V lost 4 bases to trimming and J lost 0 bases, with 19 bases between them. Here the CDR3 DNA reads TGCGCCAGCAGCGAAGTTGCAGGGCCATCGCCTAACTATGGCTACACCTTC. It codes for CASSEVAGPSPNYGYTF.

This clone was seen just once. The chain has TRBV5-1 and TRBJ2-3; D tentatively reads TRBD1 or TRBD2 (7 bases each). Germline V lookup: CDR1 SGHRS, CDR2 YFSETQ. Trimming took off 5 bases at V and 3 bases at J, with 16 bases between the two ends. CDR3 length equals 15 residues. The CDR3 sequence: CASRQGGPETDTQYF. As DNA, the CDR3 is TGCGCCAGCAGGCAGGGGGGGCCGGAGACAGATACGCAGTATTTT. The whole variable domain, filled in from reference TRBV5-1 and TRBJ2-3, reads KAGVTQTPRYLIKTRGQQVTLSCSPISGHRSVSWYQQTPGQGLQFLFEYFSETQRNKGNFPGRFSGRQFSNSRSEMNVSTLELGDSALYLCASRQGGPETDTQYFGPGTRLTVL.

This clone is a singleton in its sample. The chain couples TRBV28 to TRBJ1-6; D gene ambiguous. With 5 bases removed from V and 1 base from J, the gap between germline ends came to 12 bases. Per germline, CDR1 MDHEN and CDR2 SYDVKM. This CDR3 is built from 16 residues. The DNA for the CDR3 is TGTGCCAGCAGTCCCACCCGCGGTTCCTATAATTCACCCCTCCACTTT. It yields the protein CASSPTRGSYNSPLHF.

The chain uses TRBV12-3 or TRBV12-4 and TRBJ1-2, with a weak D call TRBD1 (5 bases). The CDR3 sequence is 11 residues long. V gave up 7 bases and J gave up 13 bases, with 16 bases separating them. The CDR3 sequence is CASTLGAVSTF. CDR3 nucleotide sequence: TGTGCCAGCACCCTCGGGGCGGTCTCCACCTTC.

The chain has TRBV7-9 and TRBJ2-1; a weak D match, TRBD1 (5 bases). V was cut by 0 bases and J by 4 bases, with 22 bases left in between. CDR1 and CDR2 from the germline V gene are SEHNR and FQNEAQ (reference sequence). The CDR3 runs 19 residues. The DNA for the CDR3 is TGTGCCAGCAGCTTAGCGAATGTTCAAGGGGCCCATTATTACAATGAGCAGTTCTTC. Its protein product is CASSLANVQGAHYYNEQFF.

V and J are TRBV16 and TRBJ1-1; 7 positions match TRBD1. The germline gives CDR1 KGHSY, CDR2 FQNENV. The CDR3 contains 11 residues. V shed 6 bases and J 8 bases; nucleotides not matched to a gene: 3. As DNA, the CDR3 is TGTGCCAGCAGGGGACAGCCGGAAGCTTTCTTT. Amino acids: CASRGQPEAFF.

V gene TRBV30 combines with J gene TRBJ2-7; tentatively, D is TRBD1 (5 bases). Germline V lookup: CDR1 GTSNPN, CDR2 SVGIG (reference sequence). V was shortened by 3 bases and J by 3 bases, with 21 bases between the two germline ends. The CDR3 extends over 16 amino acids. For the CDR3, the DNA is TGTGCCTGGAGCCCTTACCCGCAGGGCGCTTACTACGAGCAGTACTTC. This sequence encodes CAWSPYPQGAYYEQYF.

This clone has just a few counts. The CDR3 protein is CATSAGQGYEQYF. The DNA for the CDR3 is TGTGCCACCAGTGCGGGACAGGGCTACGAGCAGTACTTC. V usage is TRBV24-1 and J usage is TRBJ2-7; the match to TRBD1 covers 9 bases. The CDR3 runs 13 residues. The J segment lost 3 bases and the V segment lost 5 bases, leaving 1 base of the junction unmatched. CDR1 and CDR2 (germline): KGHDR, SFDVKD.

V is TRBV5-1 and J is TRBJ2-6; no clear D. V shed 1 base and J shed 0 bases, with 5 bases lying between them. CDR1 SGHRS and CDR2 YFSETQ come from the germline V gene. CDR3 length equals 15 residues. CDR3 nucleotide sequence: TGCGCCAGCAGCTTGTTGTTCTCTGGGGCCAACGTCCTGACTTTC. Its translation: CASSLLFSGANVLTF.

This chain links TRBV11-3 with TRBJ1-2; 9 bases are shared with TRBD1. The CDR3 covers 14 residues. Germline V gives CDR1 SGHNT, CDR2 YENEEA. V was clipped by 5 bases and J by 8 bases; unmatched bases: 9. The CDR3 reads CASSTAGTGIGYTF. The DNA for the CDR3 is TGTGCCAGCAGCACTGCCGGGACAGGGATCGGCTACACCTTC.

The chain joins TRBV2 to TRBJ2-5; 8 bases fit TRBD1. The CDR3 has 14 amino acids. The V and J ends lost 8 bases and 5 bases, in that order; junction bases with no gene match: 10. CDR1 SNHLY and CDR2 FYNNEI come from the germline V gene. This CDR3 reads CASGTGPWGETQYF. In DNA form, the CDR3 reads TGTGCCAGCGGGACAGGTCCTTGGGGCGAGACCCAGTACTTC.

This clone was seen only once. V usage is TRBV25-1 and J usage is TRBJ1-1; TRBD1 matches at 7 bases. There are 15 residues in the CDR3. V lost 1 base and J lost 4; bases outside the gene matches: 6. Germline CDR1 MGHDK, CDR2 SYGVNS. This chain's CDR3 is CASSESDRVGTEAFF. The CDR3 DNA sequence: TGTGCCAGCAGTGAATCTGACAGGGTGGGCACTGAAGCTTTCTTT.

The table lists this clone with a few counts. The chain employs TRBV25-1 and TRBJ2-1, with D possibly being TRBD2 (5 bases). V was trimmed by 5 bases and J by 6 bases, leaving 14 bases between them. Germline lookup yields CDR1 MGHDK and CDR2 SYGVNS. This CDR3 spans 14 amino acids. CDR3: CASSRDSSRNEQFF. As DNA, the CDR3 is TGTGCCAGCAGTCGGGATTCCTCCCGCAATGAGCAGTTCTTC.

This chain joins TRBV21-1 and TRBJ2-7; the D segment call TRBD2 is taken from the table without a DNA check. TRBV21-1 is shown as a pseudogene. The CDR3 runs to 13 residues. The CDR3 DNA reads TGTGCCAGCAGCTCTGAGTTCCTCTACGAGCAGTACTTC. Its protein is CASSSEFLYEQYF.

This CDR3 reads CASGTGGFPNDGYTF. The CDR3 DNA reads TGTGCCAGTGGGACAGGGGGCTTCCCGAATGATGGCTACACCTTC. V and J are TRBV19 and TRBJ1-2, with 12 nucleotides matching TRBD1. The germline V gene has CDR1 LNHDA and CDR2 SQIVND (reference sequence). Losses at the gene ends were 8 bases for V and 6 bases for J; bases not matched to a gene: 10. This CDR3 comprises 15 residues.

The chain employs TRBV19 and TRBJ1-5; D ambiguous. Deletions cut 7 bases from V and 3 bases from J, with 4 bases between. Germline lookup yields CDR1 LNHDA and CDR2 SQIVND (reference sequence). The CDR3 runs to 11 residues. CDR3 nucleotides: TGTGCCAGTAACCACAATCAGCCCCAGCATTTT. Translated: CASNHNQPQHF.

This clone was recorded only once. V and J are TRBV27 and TRBJ2-1, with D tentatively TRBD2 (5 bases). Germline V gene sequence: CDR1 MNHEY, CDR2 SMNVEV (reference sequence). The V and J ends lost 6 bases and 6 bases respectively, with 12 bases between them. The CDR3 is 13 residues long. The CDR3 sequence: CASRPAGGNEQFF. The CDR3 DNA follows: TGTGCCAGCAGACCCGCTGGAGGCAATGAGCAGTTCTTC.

This rearrangement joins TRBV25-1 to TRBJ1-6; weak D call: TRBD1 (5 bases). V dropped 3 bases and J dropped 9 bases, with 12 bases sitting between them. This CDR3 spans 14 amino acids. The germline V gene has CDR1 MGHDK and CDR2 SYGVNS. Written as DNA, the CDR3 is TGTGCCAGCAGTGATTGGGACTCCCCTTCACCCCTCCACTTT. Residues: CASSDWDSPSPLHF.

This chain links TRBV6-5 with TRBJ2-2; D not resolved. The CDR3 is 13 residues long. V lost 2 bases, J lost 10 bases, and 11 bases lay in between. Germline-derived CDR1 and CDR2 are MNHEY and SVGAGI. The CDR3, as DNA: TGTGCCAGCAGTTACAACCGCGAAGCGGAGCTGTTTTTT. Its translation is CASSYNREAELFF.

The chain uses TRBV5-1 and TRBJ2-1; 8 bases agree with TRBD1. The germline V gene has CDR1 SGHRS and CDR2 YFSETQ. CDR3 length: 15 residues. J lost 10 bases, V lost 1 base, and 10 bases had no gene match. The CDR3 DNA follows: TGCGCCAGCAGCTTGTTTCCGGACAGGGTTAACGAGCAGTTCTTC. It is translated as CASSLFPDRVNEQFF. Full variable domain (rest looked up from reference TRBV5-1 and TRBJ2-1): KAGVTQTPRYLIKTRGQQVTLSCSPISGHRSVSWYQQTPGQGLQFLFEYFSETQRNKGNFPGRFSGRQFSNSRSEMNVSTLELGDSALYLCASSLFPDRVNEQFFGPGTRLTVL.

In its sample, this clone was seen once. The chain employs TRBV12-3 or TRBV12-4 and TRBJ1-2; D unresolved. V lost 2 bases and J lost 5, with 9 bases in between. This CDR3 has 13 amino acids. The CDR3 here is CASSLTRSYGYTF. As DNA, the CDR3 is TGTGCCAGCAGTTTAACCAGGTCGTATGGCTACACCTTC.

This chain joins TRBV7-9 and TRBJ1-4; D is unresolved. In germline, CDR1 is SEHNR, CDR2 FQNEAQ (reference sequence). The V end lost 1 base, the J end lost 7 bases, and 10 bases lay between the germline ends. The CDR3 is 14 amino acids. The CDR3 is CASSLGPLAEKLFF. In nucleotides, the CDR3 is TGTGCCAGCAGCTTAGGCCCCCTGGCTGAAAAACTGTTTTTT.

The count of this clone is one. The V and J genes are TRBV7-9 and TRBJ1-6; tentative D call: TRBD1 (6 bases). The CDR3 runs 15 residues. V was clipped by 0 bases and J by 7 bases, with 10 bases between them. Germline V gene lookup returns CDR1 SEHNR and CDR2 FQNEAQ (reference sequence). CDR3 in DNA: TGTGCCAGCAGCTTAGCGTCAGGGGTCAATTCACCCCTCCACTTT. Protein sequence: CASSLASGVNSPLHF. Filled out from reference TRBV7-9 and TRBJ1-6, the complete variable domain reads DTGVSQNPRHKITKRGQNVTFRCDPISEHNRLYWYRQTLGQGPEFLTYFQNEAQLEKSRLLSDRFSAERPKGSFSTLEIQRTEQGDSAMYLCASSLASGVNSPLHFGNGTRLTVT.

This clone was detected once. The V call is TRBV27, the J call TRBJ1-6, with 11 bases fitting TRBD1. CDR3 length equals 15 residues. Germline CDR1 MNHEY, CDR2 SMNVEV (reference sequence). The V segment lost 4 bases and the J segment 6 bases; nucleotides outside the gene matches: 2. CDR3 sequence (DNA): TGTGCCAGCAGTTCGGGACAGGGGGTTAATTCACCCCTCCACTTT. This translates into CASSSGQGVNSPLHF.

The chain combines TRBV12-5 with TRBJ1-2; unclear D gene. Trimming left V 5 bases short and J 4 bases short, with 8 bases between. The CDR3 has 12 amino acids. Germline CDR1 LGHNT, CDR2 FRNRAP. CDR3 in DNA: TGTGCTAGTGGTCCCGAGCCCTATGGCTACACCTTC. Its translation: CASGPEPYGYTF.